These 23 T cell receptor beta chains were sequenced from one sample in a study of OX40 agonist ivuxolimab in advanced cancers. Repertoires were generated with immunoSEQ multiplex PCR, while TCRdb's copy carries only in-frame clones and drops some. The table shows approximately 89,000 clones, with around nine tenths occurring only once. Sequenced here: CD4+ or CD8+ T cells sorted from blood, sampled in a trial of the OX40 agonist ivuxolimab. These receptors all come from an adult with an advanced solid tumor such as melanoma, head and neck, liver or kidney cancer.

The V call is TRBV19, the J call TRBJ1-3; D gene unclear. The CDR3 is made up of 13 amino acids. Germline CDR1 reads LNHDA; CDR2 reads SQIVND (reference sequence). V dropped 7 bases and J dropped 1 base, with 8 bases sitting between them. Here the CDR3 DNA reads TGTGCCAGTACCAGCAAGTCTGGAAACACCATATATTTT. It specifies CASTSKSGNTIYF.

The chain carries TRBV11-3 and TRBJ2-5; the D gene is possibly TRBD1 (5 bases). The J call is doubtful: the DNA matches TRBJ2-7 better. This CDR3 comprises 14 residues. CDR1 SGHNT and CDR2 YENEEA come from the germline V gene. CDR3 residues: CASSLEYDSHEQYF. CDR3 in DNA: TGTGCCAGCAGCTTAGAGTACGACAGCCACGAGCAGTACTTC.

This clone appeared a few times. J is TRBJ2-3 and V is TRBV19, with 9 positions matching TRBD1. The CDR3 is made up of 17 amino acids. Germline V CDR1 and CDR2: LNHDA, SQIVND (reference sequence). After removal of 1 base from V and 4 bases from J, the junction contained 9 bases not matched to a gene. CDR3 coding DNA: TGTGCCAGTAGTATAGCCCAAGGGACAGGGAGGGCAGATACGCAGTATTTT. This translates into CASSIAQGTGRADTQYF.

The genes are TRBV7-2 and TRBJ2-4; no reliable D call. The length of the CDR3 is 13 residues. Trimming took off 5 bases at V and 9 bases at J, with 14 bases between the two ends. Germline loops: CDR1 SGHTA, CDR2 FQGNSA. CDR3 in amino acids: CASSANGVGIQYF. The CDR3 DNA sequence: TGTGCCAGCAGCGCCAATGGGGTAGGCATTCAGTACTTC. The complete variable domain, with remaining parts taken from reference TRBV7-2 and TRBJ2-4, reads GAGVSQSPSNKVTEKGKDVELRCDPISGHTALYWYRQSLGQGLEFLIYFQGNSAPDKSGLPSDRFSAERTGGSVSTLTIQRTQQEDSAVYLCASSANGVGIQYFGAGTRLSVL.

J is TRBJ1-1 and V is TRBV5-1; D gene uncertain. This CDR3 comprises 14 residues. From germline, CDR1 is SGHRS and CDR2 YFSETQ. Deletions cut 4 bases from V and 4 bases from J, with 14 bases between. The CDR3 region is CASSSAYGITEAFF. The CDR3 region has the DNA TGCGCCAGCAGCAGTGCGTACGGAATCACTGAAGCTTTCTTT.

The chain is built from TRBV5-4 and TRBJ2-5; 9 bases agree with TRBD1. This CDR3 is 15 amino acids long. Germline V gene lookup returns CDR1 SGHNT and CDR2 YYREEE (reference sequence). Unmatched junction bases numbered 8, after V lost 3 bases and J lost 5 bases. CDR3 coding DNA: TGTGCCAGCAGCTCAAACAGGGGGCGTATGGAGACCCAGTACTTC. As protein: CASSSNRGRMETQYF.

This chain connects TRBV18 to TRBJ1-1; a possible D gene is TRBD1 (5 bases). Per germline, CDR1 KGHSH and CDR2 LQKENI. The V end was cut by 3 bases, the J end by 1 base, with 15 bases between. CDR3 size: 16 residues. The CDR3 loop is CASSPLTVGGNTEAFF. CDR3 bases: TGTGCCAGCTCACCGTTGACAGTGGGGGGGAACACTGAAGCTTTCTTT.

This chain links TRBV28 with TRBJ1-1; D possibly corresponds to TRBD1 (5 bases). The V end was cut by 4 bases, the J end by 6 bases, with 18 bases between. This CDR3 comprises 15 residues. Germline V gene sequence: CDR1 MDHEN, CDR2 SYDVKM. In nucleotides, the CDR3 is TGTGCCAGCAGTTCGGGGGGATCCAACCCCCCTGAAGCTTTCTTT. Protein product: CASSSGGSNPPEAFF.

About this clone: Since the CDR3 does not end with the conserved phenylalanine or tryptophan, this likely comes from a read error. J is TRBJ1-6 and V is TRBV6-5, with D unclear. V dropped 6 bases and J dropped 0 bases, with 3 bases sitting between them. Germline loops: CDR1 MNHEY, CDR2 SVGAGI. This CDR3 is built from 13 residues. The CDR3 coding sequence is TGTGCCAGCAGGGTCTCCTATAATTCACCCCTCCACCTT. It yields the protein CASRVSYNSPLHL.

This chain links TRBV5-5 with TRBJ2-3; a possible D gene is TRBD2 (5 bases). Looked up from germline, CDR1 is SGHKS and CDR2 is YYEKEE (reference sequence). Trimming cost V 1 base and J 6 bases, with 6 bases left between them. There are 12 residues in the CDR3. The CDR3 nucleotides are TGTGCCAGCAGCTTGCAGCGGGATACGCAGTATTTT. It specifies CASSLQRDTQYF.

The J gene is TRBJ1-1, the V gene TRBV6-6; D perhaps matches TRBD1 (5 bases). The CDR3 extends over 13 amino acids. Germline V gives CDR1 MNHNY, CDR2 SVGAGI (reference sequence). The V gene lost 0 bases and the J gene lost 11 bases, with 13 bases spanning the gap. CDR3 sequence reads: CASSYSLGEAAFF. CDR3 DNA: TGTGCCAGCAGTTACTCGCTAGGGGAGGCGGCTTTCTTT.

The J gene is TRBJ2-5, the V gene TRBV7-8, with 8 bases aligning to TRBD1. The J call may be mistaken, given a closer DNA end match to TRBJ2-7. The CDR3 is 14 amino acids. Germline V gene lookup returns CDR1 SGHVS and CDR2 FQNEAQ. The CDR3 reads CASSPRTGIYEQYF. The DNA for the CDR3 is TGTGCCAGCAGCCCCCGGACAGGGATCTACGAGCAGTACTTC.

This clone was detected once. The chain is built from TRBV5-5 and TRBJ2-7; maybe TRBD2 (6 bases). The germline V gene encodes CDR1 SGHKS and CDR2 YYEKEE (reference sequence). This CDR3 is built from 17 residues. The ends were cut back, 3 bases at V and 5 bases at J, with 24 bases in the middle. The CDR3 DNA reads TGTGCCAGCAGCTCTCTTCCTGTTGAGTGGGGGGTGGACGAGCAGTACTTC. As protein: CASSSLPVEWGVDEQYF.

The chain couples TRBV4-2 to TRBJ1-5; D is unclear. V lost 1 base and J 6 bases, leaving 10 bases between the germline ends. The CDR3 sequence is 14 residues long. Germline V gene data show CDR1 as LGHNA and CDR2 as YNFKEQ. In DNA, the CDR3 is TGTGCCAGCAGCCAAGGGTCGGAAGGTCAGCCCCAGCATTTT. As protein: CASSQGSEGQPQHF.

Concerning this clone: One junction end does not reproduce the germline sequence, and a read error may be involved. This chain uses TRBV28 with TRBJ1-3; D is unclear. The germline V gene has CDR1 MDHEN and CDR2 SYDVKM. The CDR3 is 14 amino acids. The CDR3 nucleotides are TGTGCCAGCAGTTTTACGAGGGCTGGTAACACCATATATTTT. Amino acids: CASSFTRAGNTIYF.

The chain employs TRBV5-4 and TRBJ1-1, with D maybe TRBD1 (6 bases). V lost 0 bases and J lost 4, with 13 bases in between. This CDR3 contains 15 residues. Looked up from germline, CDR1 is SGHNT and CDR2 is YYREEE (reference sequence). The CDR3 loop is CASSLGGGPGTEAFF. The CDR3 bases are TGTGCCAGCAGCTTGGGCGGGGGGCCTGGCACTGAAGCTTTCTTT.

V is TRBV5-1 and J is TRBJ2-3; D remains ambiguous. The germline V gene encodes CDR1 SGHRS and CDR2 YFSETQ. The CDR3 contains 19 residues. Deletions cut 0 bases from V and 3 bases from J, with 23 bases between. The CDR3 sequence: CASSLAPPGVVGTTDTQYF. The CDR3, as DNA: TGCGCCAGCAGCTTGGCCCCCCCTGGGGTAGTGGGCACTACAGATACGCAGTATTTT.

This clone was observed a few times. No conserved phenylalanine or tryptophan is present at the end of the CDR3, so a read error is the likely explanation. The chain employs TRBV6-5 and TRBJ1-6; perhaps TRBD1 as D (5 bases). From germline, CDR1 is MNHEY and CDR2 SVGAGI. With 5 bases removed from V and 10 bases from J, the gap between germline ends came to 12 bases. The CDR3 is 13 residues long. The CDR3 DNA sequence: TGTGCCAGCAGTCCGTCCAGGGACTCACCCCTCCACCTT. Protein sequence: CASSPSRDSPLHL.

The gene calls are TRBV10-1 and TRBJ1-2; unclear D gene. CDR1 WNHNN and CDR2 SYGVQD come from the germline V gene (reference sequence). The CDR3 length is 13 residues. Trimming took 1 base from V and 8 from J, leaving 11 bases between them. The chain's CDR3 is CASSEFRAWGYTF. In DNA form, the CDR3 reads TGCGCCAGCAGTGAGTTTCGGGCATGGGGCTACACCTTC.

This clone showed up just once. The chain uses TRBV5-8 and TRBJ1-1; no definite D call. Trimming removed 1 base from V and 10 bases from J, with 11 bases in between. The germline gives CDR1 SGHTS, CDR2 YDEGEE. The CDR3 has 12 residues. Here the CDR3 DNA reads TGTGCCAGCAGCTTGTTCGGGATAGTAGCTTTCTTT. This gives the protein CASSLFGIVAFF.

The chain links TRBV4-1 to TRBJ2-1; maybe TRBD2 (7 bases). V lost 0 bases, J lost 2 bases, and 14 bases lay in between. CDR1 is MGHRA, CDR2 YSYEKL, per germline. This CDR3 spans 17 amino acids. Here the CDR3 reads CASSQDRGGAAYNEQFF. In nucleotides, the CDR3 is TGCGCCAGCAGCCAAGATCGAGGGGGGGCGGCCTACAATGAGCAGTTCTTC.

J is TRBJ1-5 and V is TRBV14, with TRBD1 as a possible D gene (5 bases). V lost 2 bases and J lost 7, with 9 bases in between. The CDR3 spans 13 residues. Germline V lookup: CDR1 SGHDN, CDR2 FVKESK. CDR3 residues: CASSQMQGQPQHF. The CDR3 DNA reads TGTGCCAGCAGCCAAATGCAGGGACAGCCCCAGCATTTT. Filled out from reference TRBV14 and TRBJ1-5, the complete variable domain reads EAGVTQFPSHSVIEKGQTVTLRCDPISGHDNLYWYRRVMGKEIKFLLHFVKESKQDESGMPNNRFLAERTGGTYSTLKVQPAELEDSGVYFCASSQMQGQPQHFGDGTRLSIL.

This clone was found a few times. V usage is TRBV7-6 and J usage is TRBJ2-1; 8 nucleotides match TRBD2. The CDR3 is made up of 15 amino acids. Germline assignment: CDR1 SGHVS and CDR2 FNYEAQ. Trimming removed 5 bases from V and 6 bases from J; junction bases left unmatched: 9. DNA of the CDR3: TGTGCCAGCAGCCCTCCCCGGGGGGGCCCCAATGAGCAGTTCTTC. Protein product: CASSPPRGGPNEQFF.